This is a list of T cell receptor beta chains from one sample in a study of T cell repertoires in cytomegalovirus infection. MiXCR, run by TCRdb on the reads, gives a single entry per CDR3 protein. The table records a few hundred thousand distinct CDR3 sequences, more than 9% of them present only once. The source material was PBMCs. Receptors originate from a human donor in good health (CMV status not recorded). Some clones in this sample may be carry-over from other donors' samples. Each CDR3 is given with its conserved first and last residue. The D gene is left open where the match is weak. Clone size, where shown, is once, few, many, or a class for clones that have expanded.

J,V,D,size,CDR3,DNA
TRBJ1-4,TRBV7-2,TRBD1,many,CASSLAWTGLNEKLFF,TGTGCCAGCAGCCTTGCTTGGACAGGGCTTAATGAAAAACTGTTTTTT
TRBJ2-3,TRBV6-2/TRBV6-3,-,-,CASSPQDYTQYF,TGTGCCAGCAGTCCACAGGACTATACGCAGTATTTT
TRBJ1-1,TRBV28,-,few,CASSSGAVNLNTEAFF,TGTGCCAGCAGTTCGGGGGCCGTCAATTTGAACACTGAAGCTTTCTTT
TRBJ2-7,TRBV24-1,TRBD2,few,CATSDPGLAGDEQYF,TGTGCCACCAGTGACCCGGGACTAGCGGGAGACGAGCAGTACTTC
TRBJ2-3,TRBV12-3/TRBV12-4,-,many,CASSGQGEDTQYF,TGTGCCAGCAGTGGACAAGGGGAAGATACGCAGTATTTT
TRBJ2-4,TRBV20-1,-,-,CSARDRAAKNIQYF,TGCAGTGCTAGAGATCGCGCAGCCAAAAACATTCAGTACTTC
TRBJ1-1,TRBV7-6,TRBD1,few,CASSYPGQGDTEAFF,TGTGCCAGCAGCTATCCGGGACAGGGCGACACTGAAGCTTTCTTT
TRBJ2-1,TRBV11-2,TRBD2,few,CASSLGLAGGSEQFF,TGTGCCAGCAGCTTAGGACTAGCGGGGGGCTCTGAGCAGTTCTTC
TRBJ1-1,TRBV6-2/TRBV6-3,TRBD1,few,CASRSRDRGLGLNTEAFF,TGTGCCAGCAGGAGCCGGGACAGGGGGCTGGGGTTGAACACTGAAGCTTTCTTT
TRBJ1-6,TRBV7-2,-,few,CASYGGGLGPLHF,TGTGCCTCCTACGGTGGGGGGCTTGGACCCCTCCACTTT
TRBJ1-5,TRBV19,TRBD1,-,CASSIVLTGANNQPQHF,TGTGCCAGTAGTATAGTATTGACAGGGGCCAACAATCAGCCCCAGCATTTT
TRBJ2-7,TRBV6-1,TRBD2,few,CASSTTSGSPYEQYF,TGTGCCAGCAGTACCACTAGCGGGAGCCCCTACGAGCAGTACTTC